The 31 T cell receptor beta chains below were found in one sample sequenced in a study of blood T cell repertoires in COVID-19. The table came from immunoSEQ multiplex PCR; TCRdb's copy has only in-frame clones and leaves some out. In the table there are around 97,000 clones, roughly 85% of which are singletons. Sequenced input: peripheral blood. The receptor source for this set is a man aged 45 to 65 in a cohort sampled during active COVID-19.

V and J are TRBV28 and TRBJ1-1; D not resolved. This CDR3 contains 14 residues. The V gene lost 6 bases and the J gene lost 1 base, with 12 bases spanning the gap. Per germline, CDR1 MDHEN and CDR2 SYDVKM. CDR3 sequence (DNA): TGTGCCAGCAGCCCACCCCAGCGGAACACTGAAGCTTTCTTT. Translating it yields CASSPPQRNTEAFF.

This chain joins TRBV29-1 and TRBJ2-1; D possibly corresponds to TRBD1 (6 bases). This CDR3 has 13 residues. Germline CDR1 and CDR2: SQVTM and ANQGSEA. The germline V and J ends were trimmed by 7 bases and 9 bases, with 19 bases remaining between them. CDR3 sequence: CSALGAQGGEQFF. CDR3 DNA sequence: TGCAGCGCCCTCGGGGCGCAAGGGGGTGAGCAGTTCTTC.

The chain links TRBV2 to TRBJ2-3, with 8 bases identical to TRBD2. The CDR3 has 14 residues. CDR1 and CDR2 (germline): SNHLY, FYNNEI. The V gene end was trimmed by 4 bases and the J gene end by 6 bases; junction bases not matched to a gene: 6. CDR3 protein: CASSGRLAGDTQYF. In DNA, the CDR3 is TGTGCCAGCAGTGGGAGGCTAGCGGGTGATACGCAGTATTTT.

The chain recombines TRBV18 with TRBJ1-1; 7 bases fit TRBD1. The CDR3 runs to 13 residues. J lost 2 bases, V lost 9 bases, and 6 bases had no gene match. CDR1 and CDR2 from the germline V gene are KGHSH and LQKENI. This chain's CDR3 is CASSTGRNTEAFF. CDR3 DNA sequence: TGTGCCAGTTCGACAGGGAGAAACACTGAAGCTTTCTTT.

This clone was observed a handful of times. The chain couples TRBV5-1 to TRBJ1-2; the match to TRBD1 covers 9 bases. The V and J ends lost 5 bases and 4 bases, in that order; junction bases with no gene match: 6. Germline V gene lookup returns CDR1 SGHRS and CDR2 YFSETQ. The CDR3 sequence is 14 residues long. This CDR3 reads CASREWTGAYGYTF. As DNA, the CDR3 is TGCGCCAGCAGAGAATGGACAGGGGCCTATGGCTACACCTTC.

The rearrangement joins TRBV29-1 to TRBJ1-1; D is ambiguous. V was shortened by 7 bases and J by 3 bases, with 12 bases between the two germline ends. Germline V CDR1 and CDR2: SQVTM, ANQGSEA. The CDR3 runs 12 residues. The CDR3 DNA follows: TGCAGCGGGGAGGACTCCTACACTGAAGCTTTCTTT. Amino acids: CSGEDSYTEAFF.

The V call is TRBV6-5, the J call TRBJ1-1, with 9 bases that match TRBD1. Losses at the gene ends were 6 bases for V and 4 bases for J; bases not matched to a gene: 6. Per germline, CDR1 MNHEY and CDR2 SVGAGI. The CDR3 has 14 amino acids. CDR3 residues: CASRRDRVGTEAFF. CDR3 sequence (DNA): TGTGCCAGCAGGCGGGACAGGGTAGGCACTGAAGCTTTCTTT.

This clone has a single count. This sequence joins TRBV5-6 and TRBJ2-5; 7 bases map to TRBD2. This CDR3 is 17 amino acids long. Per the germline V gene, CDR1 is SGHDT and CDR2 is YYEEEE. Trimming removed 2 bases from V and 4 bases from J; junction bases left unmatched: 14. The CDR3, as DNA: TGTGCCAGCAGCTTCCTAGCAAGGGAGGGTGGGATAGAGACCCAGTACTTC. This gives the protein CASSFLAREGGIETQYF.

This clone has a single count. The chain couples TRBV7-2 to TRBJ2-3, with a tentative D call TRBD1 (6 bases). This CDR3 spans 16 amino acids. V gave up 0 bases and J gave up 0 bases, with 10 bases separating them. In germline, CDR1 is SGHTA, CDR2 FQGNSA. CDR3 amino acids: CASSLAMRGSTDTQYF. The CDR3 nucleotides read TGTGCCAGCAGCTTAGCGATGAGGGGGAGCACAGATACGCAGTATTTT. Filled out from reference TRBV7-2 and TRBJ2-3, the complete variable domain reads GAGVSQSPSNKVTEKGKDVELRCDPISGHTALYWYRQSLGQGLEFLIYFQGNSAPDKSGLPSDRFSAERTGGSVSTLTIQRTQQEDSAVYLCASSLAMRGSTDTQYFGPGTRLTVL.

The chain employs TRBV5-6 and TRBJ2-3; 7 nucleotides align to TRBD1. The CDR3 sequence is 15 residues long. Trimming removed 4 bases from V and 2 bases from J; junction bases left unmatched: 7. Germline lookup yields CDR1 SGHDT and CDR2 YYEEEE. The CDR3 region has the DNA TGTGCCAGCAGCCGGGACAGAACCTACACAGATACGCAGTATTTT. It is translated as CASSRDRTYTDTQYF.

The rearrangement joins TRBV5-1 to TRBJ1-6; D is uncertain. Trimming took off 0 bases at V and 0 bases at J, with 4 bases between the two ends. Germline V CDR1 and CDR2: SGHRS, YFSETQ. The CDR3 extends over 15 amino acids. CDR3 sequence reads: CASSLGSSYNSPLHF. CDR3 DNA sequence: TGCGCCAGCAGCTTGGGGAGCTCCTATAATTCACCCCTCCACTTT.

J is TRBJ1-2 and V is TRBV9, with a possible D match to TRBD1 (5 bases). V shed 10 bases and J shed 3 bases, with 13 bases lying between them. The CDR3 contains 12 residues. The germline CDR1 and CDR2 sequences are SGDLS and YYNGEE. The CDR3 DNA reads TGTGCCCGCGGCGGGGGGGACTATGGCTACACCTTC. Its translation: CARGGGDYGYTF.

This clone was counted a single time. This sequence joins TRBV28 and TRBJ2-3, with TRBD1 matching 9 bases. Germline trimming cut 5 bases from V and 1 base from J; bases unmatched to any gene: 4. The germline V gene encodes CDR1 MDHEN and CDR2 SYDVKM. The CDR3 length is 15 residues. This chain's CDR3 is CASSAQGAGTDTQYF. The CDR3 coding sequence is TGTGCCAGCAGTGCACAGGGGGCCGGCACAGATACGCAGTATTTT.

A single count supports this clone. The gene calls are TRBV12-5 and TRBJ2-3, with 12 bases identical to TRBD2. The CDR3 is 15 amino acids. V lost 2 bases to trimming and J lost 8 bases; unmatched junction nucleotides: 5. Germline CDR1 reads LGHNT; CDR2 reads FRNRAP. CDR3 amino acids: CASGLLTTSGGTQYF. DNA of the CDR3: TGTGCTAGTGGTTTGCTAACGACTAGCGGGGGTACGCAGTATTTT.

The gene calls are TRBV9 and TRBJ2-4; D may be TRBD1 (6 bases). The V gene lost 0 bases and the J gene lost 6 bases, with 13 bases spanning the gap. This CDR3 has 15 residues. CDR1 SGDLS and CDR2 YYNGEE come from the germline V gene. The CDR3 DNA follows: TGTGCCAGCAGCGTAGAATCCGGGACAACAAACATTCAGTACTTC. Amino acids: CASSVESGTTNIQYF. The full variable domain, with the rest looked up from reference TRBV9 and TRBJ2-4, is DSGVTQTPKHLITATGQRVTLRCSPRSGDLSVYWYQQSLDQGLQFLIQYYNGEERAKGNILERFSAQQFPDLHSELNLSSLELGDSALYFCASSVESGTTNIQYFGAGTRLSVL.

The chain recombines TRBV5-6 with TRBJ1-6, with TRBD1 matching 10 bases. The germline CDR1 and CDR2 sequences are SGHDT and YYEEEE. V gave up 7 bases and J gave up 6 bases; unmatched junction bases: 7. The CDR3 length is 15 residues. The CDR3 spells CASLQTGGFNSPLHF. The CDR3 region has the DNA TGTGCCAGCTTACAGACAGGGGGCTTTAATTCACCCCTCCACTTT.

This chain connects TRBV5-1 to TRBJ2-5; perhaps TRBD1 as D (6 bases). The germline V gene has CDR1 SGHRS and CDR2 YFSETQ. V lost 2 bases to trimming and J lost 4 bases, with 15 bases between them. There are 15 residues in the CDR3. The CDR3 protein is CASSLSGDRRETQYF. The CDR3 region has the DNA TGCGCCAGCAGCTTATCAGGGGATAGGCGAGAGACCCAGTACTTC.

CDR3 DNA: TGTGCCAGTAGTCTAACCCCAGGCTCTGGAAACACCATATATTTT. Translated: CASSLTPGSGNTIYF. The V call is TRBV19, the J call TRBJ1-3; D is ambiguous. V was cut by 5 bases and J by 0 bases, with 11 bases left in between. Germline lookup yields CDR1 LNHDA and CDR2 SQIVND (reference sequence). The CDR3 consists of 15 residues.

The rearrangement links TRBV12-5 to TRBJ2-7; the D gene is possibly TRBD2 (6 bases). Trimming cost V 6 bases and J 0 bases, with 9 bases left between them. Germline V gene data show CDR1 as LGHNT and CDR2 as FRNRAP. The CDR3 loop spans 13 amino acids. This CDR3 reads CASGRGSSYEQYF. The CDR3 nucleotides read TGTGCTAGTGGCCGGGGGAGCTCCTACGAGCAGTACTTC. Full variable domain (missing parts from reference TRBV12-5 and TRBJ2-7): DARVTQTPRHKVTEMGQEVTMRCQPILGHNTVFWYRQTMMQGLELLAYFRNRAPLDDSGMPKDRFSAEMPDATLATLKIQPSEPRDSAVYFCASGRGSSYEQYFGPGTRLTVT.

The chain carries TRBV29-1 and TRBJ2-7; D might be TRBD1 (6 bases). Germline CDR1 and CDR2: SQVTM and ANQGSEA. Trimming stripped 8 bases from V and 1 base from J, with 24 bases between. This CDR3 region has 16 residues. The CDR3 sequence is CSFEGRGYLFSYEQYV. The CDR3 DNA is TGCAGCTTCGAGGGCAGGGGTTACTTGTTTTCCTACGAGCAGTACGTC.

This clone came up once. The chain recombines TRBV10-3 with TRBJ1-3; 8 nucleotides line up with TRBD1. Losses at the gene ends were 10 bases for V and 0 bases for J; bases not matched to a gene: 8. The CDR3 extends over 15 amino acids. CDR1 and CDR2 from the germline V gene are ENHRY and SYGVKD. The CDR3 loop is CATGTGAASGNTIYF. The CDR3 DNA sequence: TGTGCCACAGGGACAGGAGCCGCCTCTGGAAACACCATATATTTT.

This clone has only a few counts. The chain carries TRBV7-9 and TRBJ1-5, with a weak D call TRBD1 (5 bases). V lost 3 bases to trimming and J lost 1 base, with 10 bases between them. The CDR3 is made up of 15 amino acids. Looked up from germline, CDR1 is SEHNR and CDR2 is FQNEAQ (reference sequence). The CDR3 loop reads CASSFAGPSNQPQHF. CDR3 nucleotide sequence: TGTGCCAGCAGCTTCGCGGGACCCAGCAATCAGCCCCAGCATTTT.

The gene calls are TRBV19 and TRBJ2-3; 9 nucleotides agree with TRBD1. The V and J ends lost 7 bases and 5 bases, in that order; junction bases with no gene match: 7. Germline-derived CDR1 and CDR2 are LNHDA and SQIVND (reference sequence). The CDR3 has 14 residues. The CDR3 region is CASTRTGAGDTQYF. The CDR3 DNA is TGTGCCAGTACCAGGACAGGGGCGGGAGATACGCAGTATTTT. Complete variable domain (other parts from reference TRBV19 and TRBJ2-3): DGGITQSPKYLFRKEGQNVTLSCEQNLNHDAMYWYRQDPGQGLRLIYYSQIVNDFQKGDIAEGYSVSREKKESFPLTVTSAQKNPTAFYLCASTRTGAGDTQYFGPGTRLTVL.

Many counts were recorded for this clone. The chain couples TRBV19 to TRBJ1-1; perhaps TRBD1 as D (5 bases). Germline assignment: CDR1 LNHDA and CDR2 SQIVND (reference sequence). This CDR3 contains 17 residues. Trimming stripped 4 bases from V and 2 bases from J, with 20 bases between. The CDR3 nucleotides are TGTGCCAGTAGTAAAATGAGGGACGGGGGTCATAACACTGAAGCTTTCTTT. It translates to CASSKMRDGGHNTEAFF.

The J gene is TRBJ1-1, the V gene TRBV18; perhaps TRBD1 as D (5 bases). V was pared by 5 bases and J by 5 bases, with 12 bases between. Germline CDR1 and CDR2: KGHSH and LQKENI. The CDR3 covers 13 residues. CDR3 bases: TGTGCCAGCTCATCAGGGTTAGGGACTGAAGCTTTCTTT. This sequence encodes CASSSGLGTEAFF.

This clone occurred once. The chain is built from TRBV27 and TRBJ2-3; tentative D call: TRBD2 (7 bases). The V gene lost 5 bases and the J gene lost 8 bases, with 11 bases spanning the gap. The CDR3 sequence is 12 residues long. The germline CDR1 and CDR2 sequences are MNHEY and SMNVEV (reference sequence). CDR3 residues: CASSQGGGTQYF. CDR3 DNA sequence: TGTGCCAGCAGTCAGGGAGGGGGTACGCAGTATTTT.

The genes are TRBV24-1 and TRBJ2-7; D is possibly TRBD2 (6 bases). The length of the CDR3 is 16 residues. Per the germline V gene, CDR1 is KGHDR and CDR2 is SFDVKD. Deletions cut 4 bases from V and 6 bases from J, with 21 bases between. CDR3 coding DNA: TGTGCCACCAGTGACCACCGGGCCACCCGGCGGGGCGAGCAGTACTTC. This encodes CATSDHRATRRGEQYF.

V and J are TRBV6-2 or TRBV6-3 and TRBJ2-3; no clear D. CDR3 length equals 15 residues. V was shortened by 3 bases and J by 1 base, with 11 bases between the two germline ends. Germline loops: CDR1 MNHEY, CDR2 SVGEGT. CDR3 sequence: CASSYDRVGTDTQYF. DNA of the CDR3: TGTGCCAGCAGTTATGATCGGGTGGGCACAGATACGCAGTATTTT.

This chain connects TRBV3-1 (or the pseudogene TRBV3-2) to TRBJ1-3, with TRBD1 as a possible D gene (6 bases). From germline, CDR1 is LGHDT and CDR2 YNNKEL (reference sequence). Trimming stripped 4 bases from V and 5 bases from J, with 9 bases between. The CDR3 sequence is 13 residues long. CDR3 residues: CASSPDSRNTIYF. The CDR3 bases are TGTGCCAGCAGCCCGGACAGTAGAAACACCATATATTTT.

The rearrangement joins TRBV19 to TRBJ2-5; 13 bases are a match to TRBD2. CDR3 length: 16 amino acids. Germline V gene lookup returns CDR1 LNHDA and CDR2 SQIVND (reference sequence). The ends lost 5 bases at V and 6 bases at J; junction bases unmatched: 9. The chain's CDR3 is CASSPGTSGEGKTQYF. DNA of the CDR3: TGTGCCAGTAGTCCCGGGACTAGCGGGGAAGGGAAGACCCAGTACTTC.

The chain recombines TRBV6-6 with TRBJ1-6; perhaps TRBD1 as D (6 bases). The germline CDR1 and CDR2 sequences are MNHNY and SVGAGI (reference sequence). Trimming stripped 7 bases from V and 5 bases from J, with 15 bases between. The length of the CDR3 is 15 residues. The CDR3 here is CASTPARGDNSPLHF. The CDR3 DNA sequence: TGTGCCAGCACCCCCGCCAGGGGAGATAATTCACCCCTCCACTTT.